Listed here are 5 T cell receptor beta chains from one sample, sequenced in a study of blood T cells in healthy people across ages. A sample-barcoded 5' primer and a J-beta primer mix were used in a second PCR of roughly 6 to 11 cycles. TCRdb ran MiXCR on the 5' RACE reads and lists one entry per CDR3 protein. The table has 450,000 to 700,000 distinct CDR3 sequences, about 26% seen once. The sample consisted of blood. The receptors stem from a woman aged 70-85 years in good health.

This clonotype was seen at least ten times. CDR3 DNA sequence: TGTGCCAGCAGCGCGACAGGGTTTAGTGGCTACACCTTC. Encoded protein: CASSATGFSGYTF. The chain uses TRBV7-2 and TRBJ1-2, with 7 nucleotides matching TRBD1. CDR1 is SGHTA, CDR2 FQGNSA, per germline. Trimming at V came to 5 bases and at J to 7 bases, leaving 7 bases not matched to a gene. The CDR3 has 13 amino acids. Drawing the rest from reference TRBV7-2 and TRBJ1-2, the complete variable domain is GAGVSQSPSNKVTEKGKDVELRCDPISGHTALYWYRQSLGQGLEFLIYFQGNSAPDKSGLPSDRFSAERTGGSVSTLTIQRTQQEDSAVYLCASSATGFSGYTFGSGTRLTVV.

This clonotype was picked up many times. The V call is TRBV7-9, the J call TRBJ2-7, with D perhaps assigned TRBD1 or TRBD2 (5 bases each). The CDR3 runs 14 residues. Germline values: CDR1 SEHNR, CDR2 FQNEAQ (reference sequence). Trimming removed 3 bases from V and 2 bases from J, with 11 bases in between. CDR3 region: CASSLGTGTYEQYF. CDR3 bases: TGTGCCAGCAGCTTGGGGACCGGGACCTACGAGCAGTACTTC.

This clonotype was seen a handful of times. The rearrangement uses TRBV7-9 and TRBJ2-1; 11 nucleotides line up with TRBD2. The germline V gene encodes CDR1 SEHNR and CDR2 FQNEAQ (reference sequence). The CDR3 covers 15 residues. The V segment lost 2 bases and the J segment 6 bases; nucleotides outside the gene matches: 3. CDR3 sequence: CASSLSSGGPNEQFF. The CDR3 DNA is TGTGCCAGCAGCTTATCTAGCGGGGGGCCCAATGAGCAGTTCTTC.

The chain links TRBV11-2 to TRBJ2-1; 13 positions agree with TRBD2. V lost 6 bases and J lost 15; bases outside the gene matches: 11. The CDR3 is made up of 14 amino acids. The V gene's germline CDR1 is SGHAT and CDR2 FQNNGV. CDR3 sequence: CASRTSGGPLGLFF. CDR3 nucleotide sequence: TGTGCCAGCAGGACTAGCGGGGGGCCTCTAGGTCTGTTCTTC.

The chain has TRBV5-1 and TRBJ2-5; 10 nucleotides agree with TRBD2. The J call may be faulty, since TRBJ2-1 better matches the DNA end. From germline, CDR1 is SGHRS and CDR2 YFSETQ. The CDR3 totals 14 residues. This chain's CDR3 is CASTDIYSGGEQFF. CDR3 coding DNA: TGCGCCAGCACCGATATCTATAGCGGGGGGGAGCAGTTCTTC.